This T cell receptor beta chain is drawn from a study of blood T cell repertoires in COVID-19. Study-wide context: Samples of COVID-19 (acute and convalescent) were obtained from the United States, Italy and Spain. Sample material is recorded as cDNA or gDNA derived from T cells, B-cell-depleted T cells, or PBMCs.

Per the authors' pipeline: Amplification of reference gene primers provided the estimated nucleated cell counts. The table came from immunoSEQ multiplex PCR; TCRdb's copy has only in-frame clones and leaves some out. V and J calls and clone size are as listed in that table; D and trimming were resolved from the DNA. The repertoire has about 240,000 clones, about 85% of them found once; the top ten carry about 7%. Germline V gene sequence: CDR1 SGHDT, CDR2 YYEEEE. The CDR3 is 14 residues long. V dropped 4 bases and J dropped 8 bases, with 18 bases sitting between them. The clonotype originates from a man between 60 and 75 years old who had recovered from COVID-19. The chain combines TRBV5-6 with TRBJ1-2; a possible D gene is TRBD1 (6 bases). Sample: peripheral blood. The CDR3 DNA sequence: TGTGCCAGCAGCCTCACTGGACAGTCCGGAGGCTACACCTTC. Amino acids: CASSLTGQSGGYTF.